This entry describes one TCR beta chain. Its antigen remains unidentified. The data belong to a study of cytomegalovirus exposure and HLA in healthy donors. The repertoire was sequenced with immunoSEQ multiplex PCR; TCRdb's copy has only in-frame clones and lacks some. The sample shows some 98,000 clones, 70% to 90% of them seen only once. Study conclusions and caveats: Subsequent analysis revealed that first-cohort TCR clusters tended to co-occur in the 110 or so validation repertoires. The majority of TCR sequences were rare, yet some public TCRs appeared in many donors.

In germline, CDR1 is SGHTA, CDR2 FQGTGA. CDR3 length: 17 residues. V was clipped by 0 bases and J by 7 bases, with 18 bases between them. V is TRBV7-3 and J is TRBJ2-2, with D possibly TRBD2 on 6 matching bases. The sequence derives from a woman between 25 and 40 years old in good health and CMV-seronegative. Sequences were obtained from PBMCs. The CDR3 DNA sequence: TGTGCCAGCAGCTTAACTGCCGGGGGACCTTTGAGCGGGGAGCTGTTTTTT. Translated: CASSLTAGGPLSGELFF.